Listed below are T cell receptor beta chains from one sample, sequenced in a study of blood T cell repertoires in COVID-19. TCRdb keeps only in-frame clones here, not all; method: immunoSEQ multiplex PCR. The sample yields around 75,000 clones, around 80% seen once. Sequencing was done on a sample of peripheral blood. All receptors derive from a man aged 50-60 years with COVID-19, enrolled during active disease. The CDR3 runs from the conserved cysteine through the conserved F or W. The order of the fields is V gene, clone size, J gene, CDR3 protein. Clone size is stated in some rows and not others, as once, few, many or a class when expanded.

v_gene: TRBV24-1
abundance: few
j_gene: TRBJ1-5
CDR3aa: CATSEGGREFHF

v_gene: TRBV6-5
abundance: once
j_gene: TRBJ2-2
CDR3aa: CASPRPNTGELFF

v_gene: TRBV7-2
abundance: -
j_gene: TRBJ1-4
CDR3aa: CASSPLGTGQEKLFF

v_gene: TRBV5-6
abundance: -
j_gene: TRBJ1-4
CDR3aa: CASGSVSTREKLFF

v_gene: TRBV28
abundance: -
j_gene: TRBJ1-1
CDR3aa: CASSPGGSGPEAFF

v_gene: TRBV5-4
abundance: once
j_gene: TRBJ2-1
CDR3aa: CASSSGTSGTSSYNEQFF

v_gene: TRBV5-8
abundance: -
j_gene: TRBJ2-5
CDR3aa: CASSLKRVSGETQYF

v_gene: TRBV2
abundance: once
j_gene: TRBJ1-1
CDR3aa: CASRTGTGKPEAFF

v_gene: TRBV4-1
abundance: -
j_gene: TRBJ2-1
CDR3aa: CASSQRVGAGGTYNEQFF

v_gene: TRBV19
abundance: -
j_gene: TRBJ2-5
CDR3aa: CASSIGLAGPGTQYF

v_gene: TRBV28
abundance: once
j_gene: TRBJ1-2
CDR3aa: CASSLFRGVDGYTF

v_gene: TRBV19
abundance: -
j_gene: TRBJ2-1
CDR3aa: CASSIVRAGGVSYNEQFF

v_gene: TRBV5-4
abundance: -
j_gene: TRBJ2-7
CDR3aa: CASSLKGAYEQYF

v_gene: TRBV2
abundance: once
j_gene: TRBJ1-2
CDR3aa: CASSEGKGIYGYTF

v_gene: TRBV28
abundance: -
j_gene: TRBJ1-2
CDR3aa: CASRVDRGRNGYTF

v_gene: TRBV5-5
abundance: -
j_gene: TRBJ1-5
CDR3aa: CASSSGLGNQPQHF

v_gene: TRBV2
abundance: -
j_gene: TRBJ2-3
CDR3aa: CASSKGGTGFLDTQYF

v_gene: TRBV7-2
abundance: once
j_gene: TRBJ2-2
CDR3aa: CASGQGALNTGELFF

v_gene: TRBV7-2
abundance: -
j_gene: TRBJ2-3
CDR3aa: CASSPTGQTTDTQYF

v_gene: TRBV7-3
abundance: -
j_gene: TRBJ2-1
CDR3aa: CASSLLADLRHEQFF

v_gene: TRBV30
abundance: few
j_gene: TRBJ2-4
CDR3aa: CAWTPLEFGAKNIQYF

v_gene: TRBV9
abundance: -
j_gene: TRBJ1-2
CDR3aa: CASSATGLSGYTF

v_gene: TRBV30
abundance: few
j_gene: TRBJ1-2
CDR3aa: CAWREGTANYGYTF

v_gene: TRBV27
abundance: -
j_gene: TRBJ2-4
CDR3aa: CASSLLAGGIQYF

v_gene: TRBV5-1
abundance: -
j_gene: TRBJ2-3
CDR3aa: CASSGTGTSGRSGTQYF

v_gene: TRBV29-1
abundance: once
j_gene: TRBJ1-1
CDR3aa: CSGTGNTEAFF

v_gene: TRBV7-2
abundance: -
j_gene: TRBJ1-6
CDR3aa: CASSLSRVLNSPLHF

v_gene: TRBV5-1
abundance: once
j_gene: TRBJ1-6
CDR3aa: CASSQRTADTPLHF

v_gene: TRBV5-1
abundance: -
j_gene: TRBJ2-5
CDR3aa: CASKLAGEETQYF

v_gene: TRBV30
abundance: -
j_gene: TRBJ1-5
CDR3aa: CAWQGNRNQPQHF

v_gene: TRBV30
abundance: -
j_gene: TRBJ1-6
CDR3aa: CAWSRQGYSPLHF

v_gene: TRBV4-2
abundance: -
j_gene: TRBJ1-1
CDR3aa: CASSPELGEAFF

v_gene: TRBV13
abundance: -
j_gene: TRBJ1-4
CDR3aa: CASSWGQGVREKLFF